Described below is a single TCR beta chain sequence and its context. Its antigen is not known. The donors were part of the validation cohort, which consisted of under 150 subjects and was separate from the first cohort of several hundred subjects. This CDR3 is 13 amino acids long. CDR1 and CDR2 from the germline V gene are SGHAT and FQNNGV. The J segment lost 4 bases and the V segment lost 5 bases, leaving 3 bases of the junction unmatched. The data derive from a study of cytomegalovirus exposure and HLA in healthy donors. General study findings and limits: Investigators reported 150 to 200 TCR beta chains as tied to cytomegalovirus. The majority of TCR sequences were rare, yet some public TCRs appeared in many donors.

Assay used: immunoSEQ multiplex PCR; TCRdb lists only in-frame clones, some missing. The table lists 130,000 to 150,000 clones, 85% to 90% of them singletons. The sequenced sample was PBMCs. The sequence came from a woman aged 18-29 years in good health and CMV-seropositive. The chain employs TRBV11-2 and TRBJ2-7; the match to TRBD1 covers 9 bases. For the CDR3, the DNA is TGTGCCAGCAGCACGGGACAGGGATACGAGCAGTACTTC. Its translation is CASSTGQGYEQYF. Looking up the rest from reference TRBV11-2 and TRBJ2-7 gives the full variable domain: EAGVAQSPRYKIIEKRQSVAFWCNPISGHATLYWYQQILGQGPKLLIQFQNNGVVDDSQLPKDRFSAERLKGVDSTLKIQPAKLEDSAVYLCASSTGQGYEQYFGPGTRLTVT.